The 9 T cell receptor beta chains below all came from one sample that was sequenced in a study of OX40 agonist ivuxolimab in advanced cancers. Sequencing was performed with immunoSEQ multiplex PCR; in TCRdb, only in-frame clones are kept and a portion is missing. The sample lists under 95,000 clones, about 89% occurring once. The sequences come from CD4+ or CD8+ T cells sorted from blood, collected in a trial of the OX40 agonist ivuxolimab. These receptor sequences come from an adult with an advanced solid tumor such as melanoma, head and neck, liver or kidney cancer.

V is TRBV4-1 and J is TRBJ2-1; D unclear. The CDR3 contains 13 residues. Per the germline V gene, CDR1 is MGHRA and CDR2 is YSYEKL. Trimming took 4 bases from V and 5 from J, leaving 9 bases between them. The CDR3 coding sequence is TGCGCCAGCAGCCCAGACGGAAACAATGAGCAGTTCTTC. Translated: CASSPDGNNEQFF.

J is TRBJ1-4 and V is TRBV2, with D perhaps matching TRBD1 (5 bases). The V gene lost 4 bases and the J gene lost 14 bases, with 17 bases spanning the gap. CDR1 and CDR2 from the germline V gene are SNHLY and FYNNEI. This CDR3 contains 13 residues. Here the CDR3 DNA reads TGTGCCAGCAGTGGAAGGGGAGACCTGGGGCTGTTTTTT. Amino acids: CASSGRGDLGLFF.

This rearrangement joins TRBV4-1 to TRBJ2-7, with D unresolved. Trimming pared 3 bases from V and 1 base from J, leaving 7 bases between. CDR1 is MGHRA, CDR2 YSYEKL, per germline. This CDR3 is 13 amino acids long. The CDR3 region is CASSHSFSYEQYF. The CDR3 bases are TGCGCCAGCAGCCATTCTTTTTCCTACGAGCAGTACTTC.

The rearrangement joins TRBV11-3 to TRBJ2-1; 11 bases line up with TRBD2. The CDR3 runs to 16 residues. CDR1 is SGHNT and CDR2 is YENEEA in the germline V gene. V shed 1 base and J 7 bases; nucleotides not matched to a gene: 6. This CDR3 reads CASSLVTSGIRNEQFF. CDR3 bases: TGTGCCAGCAGCTTAGTGACTAGCGGGATTCGGAATGAGCAGTTCTTC.

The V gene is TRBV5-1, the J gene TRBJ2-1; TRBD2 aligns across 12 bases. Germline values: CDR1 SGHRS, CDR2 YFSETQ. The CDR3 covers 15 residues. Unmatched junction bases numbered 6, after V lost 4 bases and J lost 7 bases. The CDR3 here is CASSPTSGSINEQFF. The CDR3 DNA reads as TGCGCCAGCAGCCCGACTAGCGGGAGCATTAATGAGCAGTTCTTC.

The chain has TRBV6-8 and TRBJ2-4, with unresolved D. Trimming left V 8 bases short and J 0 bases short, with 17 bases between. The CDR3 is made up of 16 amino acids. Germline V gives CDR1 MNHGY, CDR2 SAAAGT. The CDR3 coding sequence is TGTGCCAGCTGGAGACGGAGCGTTATAGCCAAAAACATTCAGTACTTC. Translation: CASWRRSVIAKNIQYF.

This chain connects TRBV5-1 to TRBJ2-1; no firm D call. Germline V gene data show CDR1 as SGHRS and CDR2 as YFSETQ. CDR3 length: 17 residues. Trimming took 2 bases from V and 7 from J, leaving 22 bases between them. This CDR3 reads CASSLRELRTFQNEQFF. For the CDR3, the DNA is TGCGCCAGCAGCTTAAGGGAACTCCGCACCTTTCAAAATGAGCAGTTCTTC.

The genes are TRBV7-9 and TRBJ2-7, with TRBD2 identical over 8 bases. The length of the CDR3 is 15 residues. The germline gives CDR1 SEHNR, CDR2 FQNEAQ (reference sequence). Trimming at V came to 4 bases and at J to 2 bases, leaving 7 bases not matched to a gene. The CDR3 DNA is TGTGCCAGCAGCTCTACTACTAGCGGAGCCTACGAGCAGTACTTC. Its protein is CASSSTTSGAYEQYF.

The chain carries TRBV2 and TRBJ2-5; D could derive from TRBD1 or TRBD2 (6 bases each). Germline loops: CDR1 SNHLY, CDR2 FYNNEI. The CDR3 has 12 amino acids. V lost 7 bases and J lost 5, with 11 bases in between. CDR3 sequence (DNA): TGTGCCAGCACTAGAGGGGGGGAGACCCAGTACTTC. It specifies CASTRGGETQYF.